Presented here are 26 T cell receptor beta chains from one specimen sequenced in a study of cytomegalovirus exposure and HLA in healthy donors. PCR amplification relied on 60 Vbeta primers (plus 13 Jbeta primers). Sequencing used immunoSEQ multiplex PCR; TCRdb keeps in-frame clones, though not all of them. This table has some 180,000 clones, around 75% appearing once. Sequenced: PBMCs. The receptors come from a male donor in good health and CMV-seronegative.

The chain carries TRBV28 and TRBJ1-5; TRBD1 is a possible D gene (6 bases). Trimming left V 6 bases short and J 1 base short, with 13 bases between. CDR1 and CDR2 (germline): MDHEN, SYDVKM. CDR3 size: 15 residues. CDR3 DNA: TGTGCCAGCAGGCCAACAGGGTTCAGCAATCAGCCCCAGCATTTT. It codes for CASRPTGFSNQPQHF.

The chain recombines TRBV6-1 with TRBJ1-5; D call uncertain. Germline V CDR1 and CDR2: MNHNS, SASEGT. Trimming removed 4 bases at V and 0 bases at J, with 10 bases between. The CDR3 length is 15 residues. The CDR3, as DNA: TGTGCCAGCAGTGTCATGGCGGATAGCAATCAGCCCCAGCATTTT. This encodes CASSVMADSNQPQHF.

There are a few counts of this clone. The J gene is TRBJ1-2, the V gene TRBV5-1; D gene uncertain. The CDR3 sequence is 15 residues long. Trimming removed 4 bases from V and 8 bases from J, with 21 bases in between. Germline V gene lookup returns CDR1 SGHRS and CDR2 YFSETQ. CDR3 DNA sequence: TGCGCCAGCAGCGGCACCGGCACGACAACGCGAGGCTACACCTTC. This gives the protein CASSGTGTTTRGYTF. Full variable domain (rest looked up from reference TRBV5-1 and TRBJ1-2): KAGVTQTPRYLIKTRGQQVTLSCSPISGHRSVSWYQQTPGQGLQFLFEYFSETQRNKGNFPGRFSGRQFSNSRSEMNVSTLELGDSALYLCASSGTGTTTRGYTFGSGTRLTVV.

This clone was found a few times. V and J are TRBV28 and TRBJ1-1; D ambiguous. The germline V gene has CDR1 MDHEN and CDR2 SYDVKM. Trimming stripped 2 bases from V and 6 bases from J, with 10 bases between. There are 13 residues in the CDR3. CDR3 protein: CASSLVAGAEAFF. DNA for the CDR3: TGTGCCAGCAGTTTAGTCGCAGGCGCTGAAGCTTTCTTT.

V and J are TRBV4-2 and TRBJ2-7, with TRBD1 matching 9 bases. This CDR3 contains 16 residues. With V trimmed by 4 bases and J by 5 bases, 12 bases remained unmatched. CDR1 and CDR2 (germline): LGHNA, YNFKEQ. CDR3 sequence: CASSLGEGQGGDEQYF. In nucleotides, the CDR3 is TGTGCCAGCAGCCTCGGGGAGGGACAGGGTGGAGACGAGCAGTACTTC.

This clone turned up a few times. The CDR3 DNA reads TGTGCCAGCAGCACCAGTAGCTCTAGGATGGAAGCTTTCTTT. Residues: CASSTSSSRMEAFF. This chain uses TRBV28 with TRBJ1-1; D remains unclear. Germline CDR1 and CDR2: MDHEN and SYDVKM. V lost 6 bases, J lost 8 bases, and 19 bases lay in between. The CDR3 length is 14 residues. The whole variable domain, filled in from reference TRBV28 and TRBJ1-1, reads DVKVTQSSRYLVKRTGEKVFLECVQDMDHENMFWYRQDPGLGLRLIYFSYDVKMKEKGDIPEGYSVSREKKERFSLILESASTNQTSMYLCASSTSSSRMEAFFGQGTRLTVV.

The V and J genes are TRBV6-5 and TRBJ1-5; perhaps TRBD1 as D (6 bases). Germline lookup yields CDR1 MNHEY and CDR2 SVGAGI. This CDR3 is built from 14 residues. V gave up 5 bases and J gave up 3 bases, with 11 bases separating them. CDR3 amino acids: CASSQRDINQPQHF. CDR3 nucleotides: TGTGCCAGCAGTCAGCGGGACATCAATCAGCCCCAGCATTTT.

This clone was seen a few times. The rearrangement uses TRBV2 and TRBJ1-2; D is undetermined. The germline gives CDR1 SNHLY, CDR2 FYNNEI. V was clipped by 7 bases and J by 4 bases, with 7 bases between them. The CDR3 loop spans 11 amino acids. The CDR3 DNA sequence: TGTGCCAGCACACAGATCTATGGCTACACCTTC. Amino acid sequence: CASTQIYGYTF.

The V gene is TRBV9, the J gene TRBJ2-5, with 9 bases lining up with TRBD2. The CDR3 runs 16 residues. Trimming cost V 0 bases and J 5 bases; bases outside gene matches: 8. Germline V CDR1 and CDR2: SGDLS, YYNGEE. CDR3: CASSVGQGGGVETQYF. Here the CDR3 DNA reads TGTGCCAGCAGCGTAGGACAGGGCGGGGGGGTTGAGACCCAGTACTTC.

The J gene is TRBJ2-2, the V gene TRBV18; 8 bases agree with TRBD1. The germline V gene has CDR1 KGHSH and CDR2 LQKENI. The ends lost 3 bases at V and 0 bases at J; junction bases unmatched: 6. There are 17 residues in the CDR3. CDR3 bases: TGTGCCAGCTCACCGGCCGGGACAGGAACGAACACCGGGGAGCTGTTTTTT. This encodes CASSPAGTGTNTGELFF.

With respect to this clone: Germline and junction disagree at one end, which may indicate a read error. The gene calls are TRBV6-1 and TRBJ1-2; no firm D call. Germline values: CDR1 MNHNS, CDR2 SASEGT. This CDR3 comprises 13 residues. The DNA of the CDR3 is TGTGCCAGCAGCGAAGGTGGCCGCTATGGCTACACCTTC. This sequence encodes CASSEGGRYGYTF.

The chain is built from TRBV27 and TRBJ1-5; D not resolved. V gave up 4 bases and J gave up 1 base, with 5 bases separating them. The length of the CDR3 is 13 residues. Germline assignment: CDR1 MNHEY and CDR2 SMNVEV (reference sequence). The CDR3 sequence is CASSYGSNQPQHF. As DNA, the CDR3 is TGTGCCAGCAGTTACGGGAGCAATCAGCCCCAGCATTTT.

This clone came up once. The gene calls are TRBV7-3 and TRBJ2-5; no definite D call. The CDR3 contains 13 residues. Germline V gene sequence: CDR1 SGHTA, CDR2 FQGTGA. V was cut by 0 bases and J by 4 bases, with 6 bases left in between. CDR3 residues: CASSLTPPETQYF. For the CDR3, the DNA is TGTGCCAGCAGCTTAACTCCTCCAGAGACCCAGTACTTC.

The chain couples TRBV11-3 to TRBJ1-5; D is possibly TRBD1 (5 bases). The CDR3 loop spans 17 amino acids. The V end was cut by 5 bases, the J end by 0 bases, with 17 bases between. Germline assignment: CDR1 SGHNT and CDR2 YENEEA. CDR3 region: CASSAFTGLYSNQPQHF. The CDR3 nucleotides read TGTGCCAGCAGCGCGTTTACAGGCCTTTATAGCAATCAGCCCCAGCATTTT.

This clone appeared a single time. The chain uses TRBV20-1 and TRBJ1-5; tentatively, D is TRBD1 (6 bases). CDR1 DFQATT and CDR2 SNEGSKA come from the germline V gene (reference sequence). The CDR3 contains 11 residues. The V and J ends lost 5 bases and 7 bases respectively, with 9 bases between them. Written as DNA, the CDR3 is TGCAGTGCTTCTGGACAGCAGCCCCAGCATTTT. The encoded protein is CSASGQQPQHF.

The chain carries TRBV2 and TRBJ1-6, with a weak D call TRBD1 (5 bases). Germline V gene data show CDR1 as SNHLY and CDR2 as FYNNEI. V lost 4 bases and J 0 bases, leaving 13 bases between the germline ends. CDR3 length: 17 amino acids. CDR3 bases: TGTGCCAGCAGTGCTAAGGGGTTAAGCTCCTATAATTCACCCCTCCACTTT. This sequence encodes CASSAKGLSSYNSPLHF. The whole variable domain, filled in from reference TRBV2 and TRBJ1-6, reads EPEVTQTPSHQVTQMGQEVILRCVPISNHLYFYWYRQILGQKVEFLVSFYNNEISEKSEIFDDQFSVERPDGSNFTLKIRSTKLEDSAMYFCASSAKGLSSYNSPLHFGNGTRLTVT.

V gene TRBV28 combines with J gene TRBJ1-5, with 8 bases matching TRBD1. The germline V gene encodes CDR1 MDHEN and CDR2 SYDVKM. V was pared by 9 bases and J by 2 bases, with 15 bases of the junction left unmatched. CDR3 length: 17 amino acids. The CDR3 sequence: CASHSPTGGWGNQPQHF. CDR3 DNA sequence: TGTGCCAGTCATTCTCCCACAGGGGGTTGGGGCAATCAGCCCCAGCATTTT.

CDR3 in amino acids: CASRKRTGLNSNQPQHF. The CDR3 DNA reads as TGTGCCAGCAGAAAAAGGACAGGACTTAATAGCAATCAGCCCCAGCATTTT. This chain connects TRBV5-6 to TRBJ1-5, with 7 positions matching TRBD1. Germline V CDR1 and CDR2: SGHDT, YYEEEE. The CDR3 totals 17 residues. V shed 5 bases and J 0 bases; nucleotides not matched to a gene: 11.

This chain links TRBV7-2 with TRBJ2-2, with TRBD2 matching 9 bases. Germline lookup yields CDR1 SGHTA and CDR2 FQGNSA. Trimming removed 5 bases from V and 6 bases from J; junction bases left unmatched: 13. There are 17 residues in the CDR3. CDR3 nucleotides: TGTGCCAGCAGCCCAAGGTGGCGGGAGGGCCAATCCGGGGAGCTGTTTTTT. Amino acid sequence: CASSPRWREGQSGELFF. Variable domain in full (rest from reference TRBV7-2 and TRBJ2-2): GAGVSQSPSNKVTEKGKDVELRCDPISGHTALYWYRQSLGQGLEFLIYFQGNSAPDKSGLPSDRFSAERTGGSVSTLTIQRTQQEDSAVYLCASSPRWREGQSGELFFGEGSRLTVL.

The CDR3 is CASSLRGDHQLPNEQFF. The CDR3 DNA is TGTGCCAGCAGCCTACGGGGGGATCACCAATTACCCAATGAGCAGTTCTTC. The chain joins TRBV9 to TRBJ2-1; 7 bases agree with TRBD2. The ends lost 4 bases at V and 6 bases at J; junction bases unmatched: 16. Germline assignment: CDR1 SGDLS and CDR2 YYNGEE. The CDR3 has 17 amino acids.

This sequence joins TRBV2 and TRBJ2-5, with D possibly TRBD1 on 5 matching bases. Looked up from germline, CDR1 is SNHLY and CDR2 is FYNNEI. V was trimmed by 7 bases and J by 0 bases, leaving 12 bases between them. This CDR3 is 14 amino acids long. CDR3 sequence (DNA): TGTGCCAGCACCCCCAGGGAAGACCAAGAGACCCAGTACTTC. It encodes CASTPREDQETQYF.

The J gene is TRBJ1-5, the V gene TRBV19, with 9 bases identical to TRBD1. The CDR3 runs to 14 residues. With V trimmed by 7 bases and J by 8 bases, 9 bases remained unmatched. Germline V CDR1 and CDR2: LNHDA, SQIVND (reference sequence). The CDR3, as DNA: TGTGCCAGTACCCCACCGGGACAGGGTGAGCCCCAGCATTTT. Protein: CASTPPGQGEPQHF.

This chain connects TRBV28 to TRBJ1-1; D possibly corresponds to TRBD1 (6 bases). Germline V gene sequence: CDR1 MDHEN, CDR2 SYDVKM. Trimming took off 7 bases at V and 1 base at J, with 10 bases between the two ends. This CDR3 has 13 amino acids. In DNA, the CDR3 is TGTGCCAGCAACCGACAGGAGAACACTGAAGCTTTCTTT. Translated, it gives CASNRQENTEAFF.

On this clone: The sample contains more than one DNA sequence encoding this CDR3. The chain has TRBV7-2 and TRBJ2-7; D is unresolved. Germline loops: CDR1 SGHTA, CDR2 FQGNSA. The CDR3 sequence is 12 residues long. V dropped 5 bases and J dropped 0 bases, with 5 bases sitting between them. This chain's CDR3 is CASSLSSYEQYF. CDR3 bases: TGTGCCAGCAGCCTTAGCTCCTACGAGCAGTACTTC.

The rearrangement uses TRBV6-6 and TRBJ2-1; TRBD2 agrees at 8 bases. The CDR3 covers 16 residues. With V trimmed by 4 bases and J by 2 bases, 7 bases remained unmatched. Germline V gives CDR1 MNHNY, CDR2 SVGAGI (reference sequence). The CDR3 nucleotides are TGTGCCAGCAGTTCCTCCGGGAGGGCCACCTACAATGAGCAGTTCTTC. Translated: CASSSSGRATYNEQFF.

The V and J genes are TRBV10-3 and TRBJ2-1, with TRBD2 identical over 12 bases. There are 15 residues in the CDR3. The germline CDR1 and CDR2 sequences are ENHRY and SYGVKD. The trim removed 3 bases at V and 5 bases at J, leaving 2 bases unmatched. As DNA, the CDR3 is TGTGCCATCAGTGAAAGGACTAGCGGGGACAATGAGCAGTTCTTC. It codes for CAISERTSGDNEQFF.